The 6 T cell receptor beta chains presented below share a single source sample, sequenced in a study of T cell responses to AZD1222 COVID-19 vaccine. TCRdb's table, derived via immunoSEQ multiplex PCR, lists solely in-frame clones and lacks some. The sample holds 150,000 or so clones, approximately 90% seen once. The source material was peripheral blood, sampled 28 days after the second AZD1222 dose. All receptors derive from an adult who received the AZD1222 COVID-19 vaccine.

This rearrangement joins TRBV28 to TRBJ2-7; D unclear. Germline CDR1 is MDHEN and CDR2 is SYDVKM. There are 12 residues in the CDR3. V was pared by 6 bases and J by 7 bases, with 13 bases between. CDR3 DNA: TGTGCCAGCAGCCCCTCCTGGGGTGAGCAGTACTTC. Protein: CASSPSWGEQYF.

In its sample, this clone was seen once. V gene TRBV5-6 combines with J gene TRBJ2-3; D is uncertain. The CDR3 runs 14 residues. V was trimmed by 0 bases and J by 2 bases, leaving 7 bases between them. Germline lookup yields CDR1 SGHDT and CDR2 YYEEEE. CDR3 DNA: TGTGCCAGCAGCTTGGGGCTACCCACAGATACGCAGTATTTT. Protein sequence: CASSLGLPTDTQYF.

The chain uses TRBV7-8 and TRBJ2-1; TRBD1 matches at 12 bases. Trimming cost V 8 bases and J 5 bases; bases outside gene matches: 7. CDR3 size: 15 residues. Germline CDR1 and CDR2: SGHVS and FQNEAQ. The CDR3 loop is CASSRGQGANNEQFF. DNA of the CDR3: TGTGCCAGCTCGCGGGGACAGGGGGCAAACAATGAGCAGTTCTTC. The whole variable domain, remainder taken from reference TRBV7-8 and TRBJ2-1, is GAGVSQSPRYKVAKRGQDVALRCDPISGHVSLFWYQQALGQGPEFLTYFQNEAQLDKSGLPSDRFFAERPEGSVSTLKIQRTQQEDSAVYLCASSRGQGANNEQFFGPGTRLTVL.

This rearrangement joins TRBV30 to TRBJ2-1; D is possibly TRBD2 (7 bases). CDR1 is GTSNPN and CDR2 is SVGIG in the germline V gene (reference sequence). V was shortened by 3 bases and J by 3 bases, with 15 bases between the two germline ends. CDR3 size: 15 residues. The CDR3 reads CAWRRGAGSYNEQFF. In DNA form, the CDR3 reads TGTGCCTGGAGACGGGGGGCCGGGAGCTACAATGAGCAGTTCTTC.

This chain connects TRBV5-1 to TRBJ1-1; D call uncertain. The ends were cut back, 1 base at V and 1 base at J, with 8 bases in the middle. CDR3 length equals 14 residues. Germline V gene sequence: CDR1 SGHRS, CDR2 YFSETQ. This CDR3 reads CASSLITENTEAFF. The CDR3 region has the DNA TGCGCCAGCAGCTTGATAACAGAGAACACTGAAGCTTTCTTT.

In its sample, this clone was seen a few times. The rearrangement joins TRBV5-4 to TRBJ1-2; D is unclear. The CDR3 extends over 13 amino acids. Germline V lookup: CDR1 SGHNT, CDR2 YYREEE (reference sequence). V lost 4 bases and J lost 7, with 14 bases in between. CDR3 sequence reads: CASSALGEVGYTF. DNA for the CDR3: TGTGCCAGCAGCGCCCTTGGGGAAGTTGGCTACACCTTC.